This TCR beta chain comes out of a study of CD8 T cells in ankylosing spondylitis. This clonotype has ten or more counts. Trimming stripped 4 bases from V and 4 bases from J, with 11 bases between. The CDR3 contains 14 residues. Germline V gene sequence: CDR1 SGHVS, CDR2 FQNEAQ. MiXCR, applied by TCRdb to the 5' RACE reads, yields one record per CDR3 protein. Found here are about 92,000 distinct CDR3 sequences, around 10% of them singletons; the top ten hold 4% to 5.5%. The sequencing input was blood, either unsorted or a sorted T cell fraction (not recorded which). J is TRBJ1-5 and V is TRBV7-8; the D is unclear. The source of this sequence is a male donor with ankylosing spondylitis or in good health (not recorded which). The DNA of the CDR3 is TGTGCCAGCAGCTCCCCCGGCCCGAATCAGCCCCAGCATTTT. Translated, it gives CASSSPGPNQPQHF.